The T cell receptor (beta chain) under discussion was sequenced for a study of blood T cell repertoires in COVID-19. Profiling relied on immunoSEQ multiplex PCR, and the TCRdb table lists in-frame clones only, not all of them. The sample lists some 240,000 clones, roughly nine tenths occurring once. This CDR3 is built from 17 residues. This clonotype originated in a man aged 55 to 70 who had recovered from COVID-19. The chain recombines TRBV12-1 with TRBJ2-3; TRBD2, as called in the table, went unchecked against the DNA. TRBV12-1 is listed as a pseudogene. The sample consisted of peripheral blood. CDR3 sequence: CASRRSLLKLSTDTQYF. The CDR3, as DNA: TGTGCCAGCAGGCGGTCCCTACTTAAGCTGAGCACAGATACGCAGTATTTT.